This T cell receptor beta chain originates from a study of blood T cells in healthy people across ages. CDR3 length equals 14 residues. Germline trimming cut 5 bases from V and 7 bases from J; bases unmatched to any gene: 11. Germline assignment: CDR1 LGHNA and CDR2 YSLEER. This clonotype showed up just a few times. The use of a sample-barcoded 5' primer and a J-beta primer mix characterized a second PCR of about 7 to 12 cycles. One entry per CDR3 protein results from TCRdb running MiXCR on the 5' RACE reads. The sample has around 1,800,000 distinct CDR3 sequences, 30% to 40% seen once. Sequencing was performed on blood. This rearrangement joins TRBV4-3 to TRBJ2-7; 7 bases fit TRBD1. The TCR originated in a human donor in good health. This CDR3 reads CASSEQTGMGEQYF. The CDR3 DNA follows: TGCGCCAGCAGCGAGCAGACAGGGATGGGTGAGCAGTACTTC.